These 20 T cell receptor beta chains share one sample of origin, sequenced in a study of CXCR3-negative and CXCR3-positive naive CD8 T cells (dated by TCRdb to the late 2010s). Sequencing relied on a NextSeq 550. The Human TCR Profiling Kit (MiLaboratory) was used to make UMI-labeled 5' RACE TRB cDNA libraries. After TCRdb reprocessed the reads, each CDR3 protein sequence was kept as one row, without DNA. The sample's table covers approximately 100,000 distinct CDR3 sequences. The ten top clones hold approximately 0.38% of the sample. Beyond this particular receptor, the publication reports: TRB CDR3s from CXCR3-positive naive cells showed higher hydrophobicity (lower Kidera factor 4), lower energy, and higher strength and volume indices than CXCR3-negative naive cells.

These receptors are not linked to any known antigen. What was sequenced was naive CXCR3+ CD8+ T cells from blood. Explained via the paper, the cell subset or site label denotes: CD45RO-CCR7+CD27+CD95- naive CD8+ T cells expressing CXCR3 (TNR3+). The receptors were gathered from a human donor in good health. Some clones in this sample may be carry-over from other donors' samples.

This chain uses TRBV28 with TRBJ2-3; no DNA is available, so the TRBD1 call from TCRdb remains unchecked. CDR1 is MDHEN, CDR2 SYDVKM, per germline. The CDR3 extends over 15 amino acids. This CDR3 is CASTWGRDETDTQYF.

V gene TRBV6-5 combines with J gene TRBJ2-2. Germline lookup yields CDR1 MNHEY and CDR2 SVGAGI. This CDR3 region has 16 residues. The CDR3 sequence: CASSYSPGVSTGELFF.

V gene TRBV29-1 combines with J gene TRBJ2-1; there is no DNA to check the TCRdb D call of TRBD1. This CDR3 has 12 amino acids. In germline, CDR1 is SQVTM, CDR2 ANQGSEA. CDR3 loop: CSVDGGPDEQFF.

This chain's CDR3 is CASSSPGTSPGDTEAFF. The rearrangement uses TRBV28 and TRBJ1-1; the TCRdb D gene call, TRBD1, has no DNA to confirm it. This CDR3 is 17 amino acids long. The germline CDR1 and CDR2 sequences are MDHEN and SYDVKM. Together with reference TRBV28 and TRBJ1-1, the CDR3 gives the full variable domain: DVKVTQSSRYLVKRTGEKVFLECVQDMDHENMFWYRQDPGLGLRLIYFSYDVKMKEKGDIPEGYSVSREKKERFSLILESASTNQTSMYLCASSSPGTSPGDTEAFFGQGTRLTVV.

The chain has TRBV9 and TRBJ2-1; the TRBD2 assignment by TCRdb is unverifiable without DNA. The CDR3 has 14 residues. The germline V gene has CDR1 SGDLS and CDR2 YYNGEE. CDR3 protein: CASSVSGRVGEQFF.

The rearrangement links TRBV28 to TRBJ2-1. The CDR3 extends over 13 amino acids. CDR1 and CDR2 from the germline V gene are MDHEN and SYDVKM. CDR3 region: CASRQSSYNEQFF.

The chain uses TRBV27 and TRBJ2-7. The germline CDR1 and CDR2 sequences are MNHEY and SMNVEV (reference sequence). The CDR3 runs 14 residues. The CDR3 loop reads CASSFSGIVYEQYF.

The rearrangement uses TRBV13 and TRBJ2-1; lacking DNA, the TRBD2 call made by TCRdb goes unchecked. Per germline, CDR1 PRHDT and CDR2 FYEKMQ (reference sequence). The CDR3 spans 14 residues. CDR3 loop: CASKVAGGKDEQFF. Supplemented by reference TRBV13 and TRBJ2-1, the full variable domain reads AAGVIQSPRHLIKEKRETATLKCYPIPRHDTVYWYQQGPGQDPQFLISFYEKMQSDKGSIPDRFSAQQFSDYHSELNMSSLELGDSALYFCASKVAGGKDEQFFGPGTRLTVL.

V usage is TRBV29-1 and J usage is TRBJ2-1. CDR1 and CDR2 from the germline V gene are SQVTM and ANQGSEA. The CDR3 covers 13 residues. The CDR3 here is CSVFGSSYNEQFF.

This rearrangement joins TRBV29-1 to TRBJ2-3; TCRdb proposes TRBD1, but this gene call is untestable without DNA. The CDR3 is made up of 15 amino acids. Per the germline V gene, CDR1 is SQVTM and CDR2 is ANQGSEA. The CDR3 loop reads CSAWKRGSVKDTQYF.

CDR3 sequence: CASSQPHRTTLLEFF. The chain couples TRBV28 to TRBJ2-1. Germline loops: CDR1 MDHEN, CDR2 SYDVKM. CDR3 size: 15 residues.

The genes are TRBV7-2 and TRBJ2-1; TCRdb gives TRBD1 as the D gene, but with no DNA this cannot be confirmed. Per germline, CDR1 SGHTA and CDR2 FQGNSA. The CDR3 runs 19 residues. This CDR3 reads CASSSPILGPQSSYNEQFF.

This chain joins TRBV15 and TRBJ2-1. In germline, CDR1 is LNHNV, CDR2 YYDKDF (reference sequence). CDR3 size: 14 residues. CDR3 amino acids: CATSTLSSYNEQFF.

V and J are TRBV4-1 and TRBJ1-1. This CDR3 has 13 residues. Germline CDR1 MGHRA, CDR2 YSYEKL. CDR3 protein: CASSQPANTEAFF.

V and J are TRBV5-1 and TRBJ2-7; TCRdb names TRBD2, which stays unverified in the absence of DNA. The CDR3 covers 15 residues. Looked up from germline, CDR1 is SGHRS and CDR2 is YFSETQ. This CDR3 reads CASSLEGGGAHEQYF.

The gene calls are TRBV7-9 and TRBJ1-5. This CDR3 is 16 amino acids long. The germline CDR1 and CDR2 sequences are SEHNR and FQNEAQ (reference sequence). The CDR3 reads CASSLGGLQSNQPQHF.

The chain uses TRBV14 and TRBJ2-1. CDR1 is SGHDN and CDR2 is FVKESK in the germline V gene. The CDR3 has 15 amino acids. The chain's CDR3 is CASSQSRGSYNEQFF.

This chain connects TRBV2 to TRBJ2-4; TCRdb gives TRBD1 as the D gene, but with no DNA this cannot be confirmed. The V gene's germline CDR1 is SNHLY and CDR2 FYNNEI. The CDR3 consists of 16 residues. The CDR3 is CASKYTGGLAKNIQYF.

The J gene is TRBJ2-1, the V gene TRBV27; with no DNA, the TCRdb D assignment of TRBD1 cannot be verified. The CDR3 spans 16 residues. In germline, CDR1 is MNHEY, CDR2 SMNVEV (reference sequence). The CDR3 loop is CASSIQTTGRDNEQFF.

This sequence joins TRBV29-1 and TRBJ2-5; TCRdb calls TRBD1, which cannot be checked without DNA. The CDR3 runs 14 residues. Per germline, CDR1 SQVTM and CDR2 ANQGSEA. Here the CDR3 reads CSVDIGQDQETQYF.